This T cell receptor beta chain was sequenced for a study of blood T cell repertoires in COVID-19. On the study more broadly: Nucleic acid was either cDNA or gDNA, and it came from T cells, B-cell-depleted T cells, or PBMCs.

V shed 5 bases and J shed 2 bases, with 11 bases lying between them. In germline, CDR1 is SGHTA, CDR2 FQGTGA. This CDR3 spans 14 amino acids. Per the study methods: Nucleated cell counts were estimated from reference gene primer amplification. TCRdb's copy holds only in-frame clones and misses some; the assay was immunoSEQ multiplex PCR. Clonal size and the V and J genes are those of that table, whereas D and trimming came from the DNA. The sample includes about 15,000 clones, 80% to 90% seen only once; the top ten take roughly a third. The sample comprised peripheral blood. The sequence was collected from a man between 65 and 85 years old in a cohort sampled during active COVID-19. The chain couples TRBV7-3 to TRBJ2-3; tentatively, D is TRBD1 (6 bases). The CDR3 coding sequence is TGTGCCAGCAGCACCGGGACAACCACAGATACGCAGTATTTT. Its translation is CASSTGTTTDTQYF. Drawing the rest from reference TRBV7-3 and TRBJ2-3, the complete variable domain is GAGVSQTPSNKVTEKGKYVELRCDPISGHTALYWYRQSLGQGPEFLIYFQGTGAADDSGLPNDRFFAVRPEGSVSTLKIQRTERGDSAVYLCASSTGTTTDTQYFGPGTRLTVL.